Shown below are 5 T cell receptor beta chains from a single sample sequenced in a study of esophageal squamous cell carcinoma under preoperative chemotherapy. TCRdb recomputed calls from the PCR reads with MiXCR, one row per CDR3 protein. The sample holds about 30,000 distinct CDR3 sequences, 40% to 60% seen once. Time point reported: before preoperative PTX-NDP chemotherapy. The specimen was collected from a patient given preoperative chemotherapy. The receptor set was obtained from a human donor with esophageal squamous cell carcinoma. The donor label of this sample is uncertain.

The chain has TRBV7-8 and TRBJ1-3; a possible D gene is TRBD1 (5 bases). The CDR3 loop spans 16 amino acids. V shed 4 bases and J shed 4 bases, with 17 bases lying between them. Germline V CDR1 and CDR2: SGHVS, FQNEAQ. The CDR3 sequence is CASSSRLGASGNTIYF. The CDR3 DNA sequence: TGTGCCAGCAGCTCCCGCTTAGGGGCGTCCGGAAACACCATATATTTT.

Worth noting for this clonotype: Its ends do not fully match the called genes, so a read error is possible. This chain joins TRBV7-2 and TRBJ2-4; 10 positions agree with TRBD2. The CDR3 totals 16 residues. Germline V gene sequence: CDR1 SGHTA, CDR2 FQGNSA. CDR3 amino acids: CASRGAGGGAKNTQYF. The CDR3 DNA follows: TGTGCCAGCAGGGGAGCGGGGGGGGGGGCCAAAAACACTCAGTACTTC.

The chain links TRBV15 to TRBJ2-4, with D perhaps TRBD2 (6 bases). CDR1 is LNHNV and CDR2 is YYDKDF in the germline V gene (reference sequence). The CDR3 totals 14 residues. V was cut by 0 bases and J by 13 bases, with 16 bases left in between. CDR3 sequence (DNA): TGTGCCACCAGCAGAGACGCGGGATACAATGAGCAGTACTTC. This codes for CATSRDAGYNEQYF.

Comment on this clonotype: This clone may be a read error of a much larger clone one base away. The CDR3 does not close with the conserved phenylalanine or tryptophan, likely indicating a read error. The rearrangement links TRBV6-1 to TRBJ2-6; 12 bases match TRBD1. Germline V lookup: CDR1 MNHNS, CDR2 SASEGT. V was pared by 2 bases and J by 4 bases, with 6 bases of the junction left unmatched. The CDR3 sequence is 18 residues long. Written as DNA, the CDR3 is TGTGCCAGCAGTGAATGGGACAGGGGGCAGGGAGGGGCCAACGTCCTGACTTCC. It is translated as CASSEWDRGQGGANVLTS.

The table lists this clonotype with a count of one. This chain links TRBV7-3 with TRBJ2-4; maybe TRBD2 (6 bases). TRBJ2-5 matches the DNA end more closely, so the J call is doubtful. This CDR3 spans 17 amino acids. CDR1 and CDR2 (germline): SGHTA, FQGTGA. CDR3 sequence: CASSVGPGGRIKETQYF. The DNA of the CDR3 is TGTGCCAGCAGCGTGGGGCCCGGGGGACGTATCAAAGAGACCCAGTACTTC.